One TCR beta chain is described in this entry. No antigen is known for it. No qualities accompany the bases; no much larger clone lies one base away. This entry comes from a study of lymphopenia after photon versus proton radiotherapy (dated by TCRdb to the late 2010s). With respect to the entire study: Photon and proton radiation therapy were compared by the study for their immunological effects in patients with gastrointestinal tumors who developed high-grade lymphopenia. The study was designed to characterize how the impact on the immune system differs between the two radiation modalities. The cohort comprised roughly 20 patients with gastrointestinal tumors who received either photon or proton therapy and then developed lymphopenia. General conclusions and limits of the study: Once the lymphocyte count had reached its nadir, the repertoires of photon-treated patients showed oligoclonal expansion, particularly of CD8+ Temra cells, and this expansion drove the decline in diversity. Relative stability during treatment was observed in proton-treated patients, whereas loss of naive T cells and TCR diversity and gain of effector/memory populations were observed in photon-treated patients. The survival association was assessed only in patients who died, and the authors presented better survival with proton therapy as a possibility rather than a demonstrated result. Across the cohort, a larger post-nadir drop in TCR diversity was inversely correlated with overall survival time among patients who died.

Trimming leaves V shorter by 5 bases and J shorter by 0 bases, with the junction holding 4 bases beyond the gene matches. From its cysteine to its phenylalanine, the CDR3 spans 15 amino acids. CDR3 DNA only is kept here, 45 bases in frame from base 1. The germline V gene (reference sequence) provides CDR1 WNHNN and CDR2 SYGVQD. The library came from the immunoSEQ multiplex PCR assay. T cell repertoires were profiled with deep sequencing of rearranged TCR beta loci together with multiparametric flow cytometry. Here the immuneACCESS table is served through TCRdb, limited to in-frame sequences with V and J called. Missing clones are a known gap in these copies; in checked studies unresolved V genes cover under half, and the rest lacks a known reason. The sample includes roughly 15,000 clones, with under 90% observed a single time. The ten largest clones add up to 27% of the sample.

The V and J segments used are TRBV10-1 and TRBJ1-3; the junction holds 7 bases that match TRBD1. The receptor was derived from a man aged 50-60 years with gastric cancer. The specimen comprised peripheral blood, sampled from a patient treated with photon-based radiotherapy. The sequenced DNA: TGCGCCAGCAGTAGGGACAGCCTCTCTGGAAACACCATATATTTT. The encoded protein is CASSRDSLSGNTIYF.